Listed here are 21 T cell receptor beta chains from one sample, sequenced in a study of resident and recirculating memory T cells in vitiligo. Sequenced by immunoSEQ multiplex PCR; TCRdb stores in-frame clones only, minus some. The sample includes roughly 80,000 clones, just over 90% of them seen just once. Sequencing was performed on blood. These receptors were collected from a male donor with vitiligo.

This sequence joins TRBV7-9 and TRBJ2-6, with 11 bases matching TRBD1. This CDR3 comprises 18 residues. With V trimmed by 1 base and J by 5 bases, 7 bases remained unmatched. The germline V gene has CDR1 SEHNR and CDR2 FQNEAQ (reference sequence). The CDR3 nucleotides read TGTGCCAGCAGCTTAGAGGACAGGGGGCTCAGTTGGGCCAACGTCCTGACTTTC. Its translation is CASSLEDRGLSWANVLTF.

The rearrangement joins TRBV7-2 to TRBJ2-7; 12 positions agree with TRBD2. V lost 4 bases to trimming and J lost 3 bases; unmatched junction nucleotides: 13. There are 18 residues in the CDR3. CDR1 is SGHTA, CDR2 FQGNSA, per germline. As DNA, the CDR3 is TGTGCCAGCAGCTCGGGACTAGCGGGCCGCTCCGGGTACTACGAGCAGTACTTC. It is translated as CASSSGLAGRSGYYEQYF. Combining the CDR3 with reference TRBV7-2 and TRBJ2-7 gives the whole variable domain GAGVSQSPSNKVTEKGKDVELRCDPISGHTALYWYRQSLGQGLEFLIYFQGNSAPDKSGLPSDRFSAERTGGSVSTLTIQRTQQEDSAVYLCASSSGLAGRSGYYEQYFGPGTRLTVT.

The chain couples TRBV19 to TRBJ2-3; TRBD2 agrees at 11 bases. Germline values: CDR1 LNHDA, CDR2 SQIVND (reference sequence). The CDR3 extends over 16 amino acids. J was trimmed by 5 bases and V by 5 bases; bases with no gene match: 9. CDR3 nucleotides: TGTGCCAGTAGTGTAATAGCGGGAGGGCCCATAGATACGCAGTATTTT. It codes for CASSVIAGGPIDTQYF.

The chain uses TRBV27 and TRBJ2-3; TRBD2 matches 7 bases. Losses at the gene ends were 2 bases for V and 4 bases for J; bases not matched to a gene: 9. The CDR3 has 16 residues. Germline V gives CDR1 MNHEY, CDR2 SMNVEV (reference sequence). The CDR3 sequence: CASSLPTSLPPDTQYF. Here the CDR3 DNA reads TGTGCCAGCAGTTTACCGACTAGCTTACCCCCAGATACGCAGTATTTT.

V is TRBV7-2 and J is TRBJ2-3, with TRBD2 matching 13 bases. V shed 2 bases and J 1 base; nucleotides not matched to a gene: 3. The CDR3 length is 17 residues. CDR1 is SGHTA, CDR2 FQGNSA, per germline. Here the CDR3 reads CASSLLLAGGGTDTQYF. The CDR3 DNA follows: TGTGCCAGCAGCTTACTACTAGCGGGGGGGGGCACAGATACGCAGTATTTT. The whole variable domain, filled in from reference TRBV7-2 and TRBJ2-3, reads GAGVSQSPSNKVTEKGKDVELRCDPISGHTALYWYRQSLGQGLEFLIYFQGNSAPDKSGLPSDRFSAERTGGSVSTLTIQRTQQEDSAVYLCASSLLLAGGGTDTQYFGPGTRLTVL.

This chain uses TRBV28 with TRBJ2-7; no clear D. V lost 2 bases and J lost 5, with 13 bases in between. Germline CDR1 reads MDHEN; CDR2 reads SYDVKM. There are 14 residues in the CDR3. CDR3 sequence (DNA): TGTGCCAGCAGTTTAGTGTTCGCCGCAGACGAGCAGTACTTC. Protein sequence: CASSLVFAADEQYF.

V and J are TRBV6-5 and TRBJ1-1; no definite D call. V lost 6 bases to trimming and J lost 0 bases, with 11 bases between them. In germline, CDR1 is MNHEY, CDR2 SVGAGI. The CDR3 sequence is 14 residues long. CDR3 in amino acids: CASSPVVVNTEAFF. CDR3 DNA sequence: TGTGCCAGCAGCCCGGTGGTTGTGAACACTGAAGCTTTCTTT.

The chain is built from TRBV11-2 and TRBJ2-7; perhaps TRBD2 as D (5 bases). Germline CDR1 and CDR2: SGHAT and FQNNGV. The CDR3 has 13 amino acids. V lost 6 bases to trimming and J lost 3 bases, with 12 bases between them. The CDR3 nucleotides read TGTGCCAGCAGAGAGACCGGGGTCTACGAGCAGTACTTC. Translating it yields CASRETGVYEQYF. The variable domain in full, completed from reference TRBV11-2 and TRBJ2-7, reads EAGVAQSPRYKIIEKRQSVAFWCNPISGHATLYWYQQILGQGPKLLIQFQNNGVVDDSQLPKDRFSAERLKGVDSTLKIQPAKLEDSAVYLCASRETGVYEQYFGPGTRLTVT.

J is TRBJ2-1 and V is TRBV11-2, with D tentatively TRBD2 (5 bases). The germline V and J ends were trimmed by 1 base and 9 bases, with 13 bases remaining between them. This CDR3 region has 14 residues. Germline-derived CDR1 and CDR2 are SGHAT and FQNNGV. The CDR3 spells CASSLGARGLEQFF. In DNA, the CDR3 is TGTGCCAGCAGCTTAGGCGCCCGAGGGCTTGAGCAGTTCTTC.

For the CDR3, the DNA is TGTGCCAGTAGAGGGGTCCGATCTAGGGACACTGAAGCTTTCTTT. It translates to CASRGVRSRDTEAFF. The chain carries TRBV19 and TRBJ1-1, with D perhaps TRBD1 (5 bases). Trimming removed 6 bases from V and 3 bases from J, with 17 bases in between. CDR3 size: 15 residues. Germline V gene sequence: CDR1 LNHDA, CDR2 SQIVND (reference sequence).

The chain carries TRBV5-8 and TRBJ2-2; D is uncertain. CDR3 length equals 15 residues. The ends were cut back, 3 bases at V and 1 base at J, with 10 bases in the middle. Germline V gene data show CDR1 as SGHTS and CDR2 as YDEGEE. CDR3 protein: CASSSHIQNTGELFF. Written as DNA, the CDR3 is TGTGCCAGCAGCTCCCATATACAGAACACCGGGGAGCTGTTTTTT.

The chain links TRBV6-6 to TRBJ1-5, with a possible D match to TRBD1 (6 bases). CDR3 length: 15 amino acids. Germline CDR1 reads MNHNY; CDR2 reads SVGAGI (reference sequence). The V and J ends lost 4 bases and 4 bases respectively, with 14 bases between them. The CDR3 DNA sequence: TGTGCCAGCAGTTTGCACAGGGAGTTAAATCAGCCCCAGCATTTT. Its translation: CASSLHRELNQPQHF.

The chain links TRBV25-1 to TRBJ2-7; TRBD2 is a possible D gene (5 bases). CDR3 length: 14 amino acids. The ends were cut back, 2 bases at V and 4 bases at J, with 12 bases in the middle. CDR1 MGHDK and CDR2 SYGVNS come from the germline V gene. The CDR3 spells CASSEEGAKYEQYF. The CDR3, as DNA: TGTGCCAGCAGTGAAGAGGGTGCGAAATACGAGCAGTACTTC.

The genes are TRBV5-7 and TRBJ2-5; possibly TRBD2 for D (5 bases). TRBV5-7 is recorded as an ORF, its role being uncertain. This CDR3 comprises 14 residues. Trimming stripped 2 bases from V and 3 bases from J, with 11 bases between. The CDR3 DNA sequence: TGTGCCAGCAGCTTCCGACGGGGAAAAGAGACCCAGTACTTC. Its translation is CASSFRRGKETQYF.

This clone was recorded once. V and J are TRBV18 and TRBJ2-3, with a tentative D call TRBD1 (6 bases). This CDR3 has 17 residues. Germline CDR1 and CDR2: KGHSH and LQKENI. The V end lost 1 base, the J end lost 0 bases, and 14 bases lay between the germline ends. The CDR3 nucleotides are TGTGCCAGCTCACCACGGGGGCCGGCGGCTAGCACAGATACGCAGTATTTT. Protein product: CASSPRGPAASTDTQYF.

The V call is TRBV7-9, the J call TRBJ1-1; TRBD1 is a possible D gene (6 bases). CDR1 and CDR2 from the germline V gene are SEHNR and FQNEAQ (reference sequence). The CDR3 consists of 12 residues. Between the trimmed V and J ends, which lost 1 base and 10 bases, there was a span of 10 bases. DNA for the CDR3: TGTGCCAGCAGCTTAGGGGGGCAAATAGCTTTCTTT. It encodes CASSLGGQIAFF.

The DNA for the CDR3 is TGTGCCAGCAGCGCGACGGGTAGCGGGAGAACAGATACGCAGTATTTT. This codes for CASSATGSGRTDTQYF. The chain combines TRBV4-2 with TRBJ2-3, with 9 bases identical to TRBD2. The junction had 9 bases not matched to a gene; V was cut back by 5 bases and J by 3 bases. Germline CDR1 reads LGHNA; CDR2 reads YNFKEQ. The CDR3 spans 16 residues.

CDR3 sequence (DNA): TGCGCCAGCAGCGTTCGGACAGGGGATGGGCAGCCCCAGCATTTT. It specifies CASSVRTGDGQPQHF. The chain is built from TRBV4-1 and TRBJ1-5; 9 bases map to TRBD1. Germline CDR1 reads MGHRA; CDR2 reads YSYEKL. This CDR3 comprises 15 residues. V lost 5 bases to trimming and J lost 7 bases; unmatched junction nucleotides: 9.

The CDR3 loop is CASSYSTEAFF. CDR3 sequence (DNA): TGTGCCAGCAGTTATAGTACTGAAGCTTTCTTT. V and J are TRBV7-9 and TRBJ1-1; no firm D call. The CDR3 loop spans 11 amino acids. In germline, CDR1 is SEHNR, CDR2 FQNEAQ (reference sequence). V was trimmed by 6 bases and J by 5 bases, leaving 7 bases between them.

CDR3 sequence: CASSPRPGTRDYNEQFF. DNA of the CDR3: TGTGCCAGCAGTCCACGCCCCGGGACTAGAGACTACAATGAGCAGTTCTTC. The chain is built from TRBV28 and TRBJ2-1; 8 bases line up with TRBD2. The CDR3 runs 17 residues. V was pared by 5 bases and J by 3 bases, with 12 bases of the junction left unmatched. Germline V gene data show CDR1 as MDHEN and CDR2 as SYDVKM.

The chain combines TRBV5-1 with TRBJ2-3; 8 positions agree with TRBD2. This CDR3 has 18 residues. Germline CDR1 and CDR2: SGHRS and YFSETQ. The junction had 15 bases not matched to a gene; V was cut back by 6 bases and J by 0 bases. The CDR3 is CASNPLGAREGSTDTQYF. The CDR3 DNA reads TGCGCCAGCAACCCTCTCGGAGCTCGGGAGGGTAGCACAGATACGCAGTATTTT.